The 25 T cell receptor beta chains below come from one sample, sequenced in a study of tumor and adjacent non-tumor tissue in lung cancer. Three rounds of nested PCR, following a modified ARM-PCR protocol, produced the TCRbeta library. MiXCR was run by TCRdb on the multiplex PCR reads, yielding one entry per CDR3 protein. The sample shows about 110,000 distinct CDR3 sequences, 75% of them seen only once. RNA was extracted from bulk tissue without any cell sorting. The specimen sequenced was lung tumor tissue. These TCRs come from a woman aged 55-70 years with non-small cell lung cancer.

A note on this clonotype: A clone one base away is much larger, so this may be a read error. The rearrangement joins TRBV12-3 or TRBV12-4 to TRBJ2-1; TRBD2 aligns across 8 bases. V was pared by 6 bases and J by 6 bases, with 7 bases of the junction left unmatched. CDR3 length: 14 amino acids. CDR3 loop: CASSWTSFFNEQFF. In DNA form, the CDR3 reads TGTGCCAGCAGCTGGACTAGCTTCTTCAATGAGCAGTTCTTC.

Note on this clonotype: Possible read error: a much larger clone is one base away. The CDR3 is CSATLAPDNTEAFF. Written as DNA, the CDR3 is TGCAGTGCTACCCTAGCCCCGGACAACACTGAAGCTTTCTTT. The chain recombines TRBV20-1 with TRBJ1-1; D is ambiguous. The CDR3 loop spans 14 amino acids. Germline V CDR1 and CDR2: DFQATT, SNEGSKA (reference sequence). The V and J ends lost 4 bases and 2 bases respectively, with 14 bases between them.

Comment on this clonotype: A clone one base away is much larger, so this may be a read error. CDR3 DNA sequence: TGTACCAGCAGACGGGACAGGGATGAGCAGTTCTTC. Translating it yields CTSRRDRDEQFF. The rearrangement joins TRBV12-3 or TRBV12-4 to TRBJ2-1; 9 bases agree with TRBD1. The CDR3 is 12 amino acids.

In its sample, this clonotype was seen once. One end of the junction does not line up with germline, which may come from a read error. The rearrangement joins TRBV5-4 to TRBJ1-6; 8 bases match TRBD1. Germline CDR1 and CDR2: SGHNT and YYREEE (reference sequence). CDR3 length: 15 amino acids. The CDR3: CASSFPGQEISPFHF. In nucleotides, the CDR3 is TGTGCCAGCAGCTTCCCGGGACAGGAGATCTCACCCTTCCACTTT.

The genes are TRBV10-3 and TRBJ2-5; tentatively, D is TRBD1 (6 bases). The V gene lost 6 bases and the J gene lost 2 bases, with 13 bases spanning the gap. Germline V gives CDR1 ENHRY, CDR2 SYGVKD. The CDR3 sequence is 14 residues long. In DNA form, the CDR3 reads TGTGCCATCAGGGGGGCATCTGAACAAGAGACCCAGTACTTC. Protein: CAIRGASEQETQYF.

This clonotype was seen at least ten times. The chain combines TRBV28 with TRBJ1-6, with D perhaps matching TRBD1 (5 bases). The V end lost 6 bases, the J end lost 7 bases, and 19 bases lay between the germline ends. CDR3 length: 16 amino acids. Germline CDR1 is MDHEN and CDR2 is SYDVKM. The CDR3 DNA follows: TGTGCCAGCAGGCATTCTACCGGGACGGAGAATTCACCCCTCCACTTT. Its translation: CASRHSTGTENSPLHF.

This clonotype was picked up a small number of times. A read error may explain this, as a much larger clone is one base away. V is TRBV4-1 and J is TRBJ2-5, with D perhaps TRBD2 (5 bases). Per germline, CDR1 MGHRA and CDR2 YSYEKL. The CDR3 consists of 15 residues. The CDR3 DNA reads TGCGCCAGCAACCAAGATTTCAACCCGGGGAAGACCCAGTACTTC. Translation gives CASNQDFNPGKTQYF.

This clonotype was seen at least ten times. The chain is built from TRBV5-5 and TRBJ1-2, with a tentative D call TRBD1 (6 bases). V was pared by 3 bases and J by 4 bases, with 10 bases between. Per germline, CDR1 SGHKS and CDR2 YYEKEE (reference sequence). CDR3 length equals 13 residues. DNA of the CDR3: TGTGCCAGCAGCTCAGGGACAATCTATGGCTACACCTTC. Translated: CASSSGTIYGYTF.

This clonotype was recorded once. The chain recombines TRBV11-3 with TRBJ2-3; TRBD1 is a possible D gene (5 bases). Germline V CDR1 and CDR2: SGHNT, YENEEA. The V end was cut by 6 bases, the J end by 9 bases, with 16 bases between. CDR3 size: 13 residues. In nucleotides, the CDR3 is TGTGCCAGCAGACGGAACAGCAGGGAAACGCAGTATTTT. Encoded protein: CASRRNSRETQYF.

Turning to this clonotype: Since no conserved phenylalanine or tryptophan closes the CDR3, a read error is the likely cause. This chain uses TRBV6-2 or TRBV6-3 with TRBJ2-2, with D possibly matching TRBD2 (6 bases). CDR3 length: 15 residues. The germline V and J ends were trimmed by 10 bases and 5 bases, with 20 bases remaining between them. Germline V gene sequence: CDR1 MNHEY, CDR2 SVGEGT. The CDR3 is CANTHRRSGTGELFS. The DNA for the CDR3 is TGTGCCAACACCCATCGAAGAAGCGGGACCGGGGAGCTGTTTTCT.

Concerning this clonotype: The junction differs from germline at one of its ends, possibly a read error. This chain joins TRBV4-3 and TRBJ1-1; no reliable D call. Germline assignment: CDR1 LGHNA and CDR2 YSLEER. The CDR3 consists of 14 residues. This chain's CDR3 is CASSQEVEYTEVIF. The DNA for the CDR3 is TGCGCCAGCAGCCAAGAGGTCGAGTACACTGAAGTTATCTTT.

Comment on this clonotype: A much more abundant neighbour one base away suggests this may be a read error. The rearrangement uses TRBV11-2 and TRBJ2-2; D is possibly TRBD1 (6 bases). Germline lookup yields CDR1 SGHAT and CDR2 FQNNGV. The germline V and J ends were trimmed by 0 bases and 8 bases, with 16 bases remaining between them. The CDR3 sequence is 16 residues long. The CDR3 loop is CASSLDRTGIHGELFF. The CDR3 DNA sequence: TGTGCCAGCAGCTTAGACCGTACAGGGATCCATGGGGAGCTGTTTTTT.

For this clonotype: The junction and the germline gene differ at one end; a read error may be behind it. The chain joins TRBV20-1 to TRBJ2-7; no reliable D call. Per germline, CDR1 DFQATT and CDR2 SNEGSKA (reference sequence). The length of the CDR3 is 13 residues. DNA of the CDR3: TGTAGTACCGCTGCCCTGGCGACCTACGAGCAGTACTTC. Amino acid sequence: CSTAALATYEQYF.

At least ten counts were recorded for this clonotype. V is TRBV7-3 and J is TRBJ1-1; weak D call: TRBD1 (5 bases). This CDR3 spans 15 amino acids. Germline V CDR1 and CDR2: SGHTA, FQGTGA. Trimming cost V 1 base and J 7 bases, with 16 bases left between them. CDR3 amino acids: CASSLSYNGAGEAFF. The CDR3 coding sequence is TGTGCCAGCAGCTTAAGTTACAACGGGGCGGGTGAAGCTTTCTTT. The whole variable domain, filled in from reference TRBV7-3 and TRBJ1-1, reads GAGVSQTPSNKVTEKGKYVELRCDPISGHTALYWYRQSLGQGPEFLIYFQGTGAADDSGLPNDRFFAVRPEGSVSTLKIQRTERGDSAVYLCASSLSYNGAGEAFFGQGTRLTVV.

In regard to this clonotype: Without the conserved terminal phenylalanine or tryptophan, this CDR3 likely stems from a read error. This sequence joins TRBV11-2 and TRBJ1-2; a possible D gene is TRBD1 (6 bases). CDR1 SGHAT and CDR2 FQNNGV come from the germline V gene. This CDR3 region has 15 residues. As DNA, the CDR3 is TGTGTCAGCAGCGTCAACAGGGCCGCTAACTATGGCTACACCATC. As protein: CVSSVNRAANYGYTI.

This clonotype came up once. This chain links TRBV11-3 with TRBJ2-2, with a weak D call TRBD2 (5 bases). V lost 6 bases and J lost 4, with 15 bases in between. The germline CDR1 and CDR2 sequences are SGHNT and YENEEA. This CDR3 comprises 15 residues. The CDR3 bases are TGTGCCAGCAGTCCCGGGATAGGGATCACCGGGGAGCTGTTTTTT. This translates into CASSPGIGITGELFF.

On this clonotype itself: Relative to the germline gene, one junction end is altered; a read error may explain this. The rearrangement links TRBV28 to TRBJ2-7; D gene ambiguous. CDR1 is MDHEN, CDR2 SYDVKM, per germline. The CDR3 is made up of 14 amino acids. CDR3 coding DNA: TGTGCCAGCAGTTCCTCCTGGGGTTCCTACCAGCAGTACTTC. Translating gives CASSSSWGSYQQYF.

This clonotype was recorded many times. V usage is TRBV11-1 and J usage is TRBJ1-1; no reliable D call. CDR1 is SGHAT and CDR2 is FQDESV in the germline V gene (reference sequence). V lost 1 base to trimming and J lost 6 bases, with 12 bases between them. The CDR3 spans 14 residues. The CDR3 bases are TGTGCCAGCAGCTTAGAAGATTTACTGTCTGAAGCTTTCTTT. Translated, it gives CASSLEDLLSEAFF.

A word on this clonotype: The germline gene is not matched at one end of the junction; a read error may be the cause. This chain joins TRBV4-2 and TRBJ1-5; no definite D call. Germline assignment: CDR1 LGHNA and CDR2 YNFKEQ. This CDR3 has 15 amino acids. CDR3 in amino acids: CASSLAGEFNKPQHF. The CDR3 DNA is TGTGCCAGCAGCCTAGCGGGCGAATTCAATAAGCCCCAGCACTTT.

Details on this clonotype: The CDR3 ends on some other residue instead of the conserved phenylalanine or tryptophan, so this is likely a read error. The chain is built from TRBV6-5 and TRBJ2-5; D might be TRBD1 or TRBD2, each matching 5 bases. The CDR3 is made up of 14 amino acids. Germline CDR1 and CDR2: MNHEY and SVGAGI. CDR3 in amino acids: CASTAQGEEETQYL. The CDR3 DNA reads as TGCGCCAGCACTGCCCAGGGAGAGGAAGAGACCCAGTACTTA.

The V gene is TRBV7-9, the J gene TRBJ2-3, with D uncertain. Germline CDR1 is SEHNR and CDR2 is FQNEAQ (reference sequence). V shed 3 bases and J shed 1 base, with 14 bases lying between them. The CDR3 has 16 amino acids. This CDR3 is CASSFPLRQGTDTQYF. The CDR3 DNA reads as TGTGCCAGCAGCTTCCCCCTACGACAAGGCACAGATACGCAGTATTTT. The full variable domain, with the rest looked up from reference TRBV7-9 and TRBJ2-3, is DTGVSQNPRHKITKRGQNVTFRCDPISEHNRLYWYRQTLGQGPEFLTYFQNEAQLEKSRLLSDRFSAERPKGSFSTLEIQRTEQGDSAMYLCASSFPLRQGTDTQYFGPGTRLTVL.

This clonotype came up many times. The J gene is TRBJ2-3, the V gene TRBV5-6; 8 positions match TRBD2. Trimming cost V 4 bases and J 2 bases; bases outside gene matches: 12. The CDR3 spans 17 residues. Germline-derived CDR1 and CDR2 are SGHDT and YYEEEE. The CDR3, as DNA: TGTGCCAGCAGCCCAACCGGGAGGGGGACGGTCACAGATACGCAGTATTTT. Translated, it gives CASSPTGRGTVTDTQYF.

Concerning this clonotype itself: The junction differs from germline at one of its ends, possibly a read error. The chain uses TRBV20-1 and TRBJ2-5, with TRBD2 matching 11 bases. CDR3 length: 18 amino acids. From germline, CDR1 is DFQATT and CDR2 SNEGSKA (reference sequence). CDR3 in amino acids: CGARDKTSGSPRQETQYF. For the CDR3, the DNA is TGCGGTGCTAGAGATAAAACTAGCGGGAGTCCCAGGCAAGAGACCCAATACTTC.

The genes are TRBV20-1 and TRBJ1-1; D unclear. Trimming took 6 bases from V and 6 from J, leaving 17 bases between them. Per germline, CDR1 DFQATT and CDR2 SNEGSKA (reference sequence). The CDR3 consists of 13 residues. In DNA, the CDR3 is TGCAGTGCGTGGGGAGACGGTGTACCTGAAGCTTTCTTT. It encodes CSAWGDGVPEAFF.

This clonotype was counted at least ten times. This chain links TRBV4-3 with TRBJ2-2; 15 bases align to TRBD2. CDR1 is LGHNA, CDR2 YSLEER, per germline. Trimming cost V 4 bases and J 9 bases; bases outside gene matches: 30. This CDR3 is 24 amino acids long. CDR3 sequence reads: CASSLGVRTSGREAHSPPDWELFF. Here the CDR3 DNA reads TGCGCCAGCAGCCTTGGTGTGAGGACTAGCGGGAGGGAGGCTCATTCCCCACCCGACTGGGAGCTGTTTTTT.